This T cell receptor (beta chain) is drawn from a study of shared clonotypes between healthy human individuals. Germline V gives CDR1 SGHDT, CDR2 YYEEEE. J lost 4 bases, V lost 4 bases, and 15 bases had no gene match. The CDR3 contains 18 residues. Authors' methods: ImmunoSEQ supplied junction-only sequences lacking quality scores, so filtering was different. Sequencing was performed with immunoSEQ multiplex PCR; in TCRdb, only in-frame clones are kept and a portion is missing. The V and J calls and the clone size are those of that table, but D and trimming were determined from the DNA. The profile shows about 1 million clones, approximately 76% of them singletons.

Sequencing used memory CD4+ T cells sorted from blood. Subset specified: CD45RA-negative fraction. The J gene is TRBJ2-7, the V gene TRBV5-6; 12 bases line up with TRBD2. The source of this sequence is a man between 18 and 35 years old in good health. This chain's CDR3 is CASSPLRPSGRANYEQYF. In DNA form, the CDR3 reads TGTGCCAGCAGCCCCCTGCGGCCTAGCGGGAGGGCGAATTACGAGCAGTACTTC. The full variable domain, in which reference TRBV5-6 and TRBJ2-7 provide the parts outside the CDR3, is DAGVTQSPTHLIKTRGQQVTLRCSPKSGHDTVSWYQQALGQGPQFIFQYYEEEERQRGNFPDRFSGHQFPNYSSELNVNALLLGDSALYLCASSPLRPSGRANYEQYFGPGTRLTVT.